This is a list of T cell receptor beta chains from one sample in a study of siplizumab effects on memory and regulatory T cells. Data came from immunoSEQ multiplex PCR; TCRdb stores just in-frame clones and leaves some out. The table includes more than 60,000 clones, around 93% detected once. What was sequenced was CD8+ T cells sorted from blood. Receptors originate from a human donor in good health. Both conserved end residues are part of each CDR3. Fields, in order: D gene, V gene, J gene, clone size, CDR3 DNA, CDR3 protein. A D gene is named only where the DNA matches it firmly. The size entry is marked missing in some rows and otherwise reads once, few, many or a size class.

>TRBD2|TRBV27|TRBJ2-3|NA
TGTGCCAGCAGTACACTATTAGCGGGGGGGAACACAGATACGCAGTATTTT
CASSTLLAGGNTDTQYF
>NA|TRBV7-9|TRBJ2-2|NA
TGTGCCAGCAGCTTCGGGGAGCTGTTTTTT
CASSFGELFF
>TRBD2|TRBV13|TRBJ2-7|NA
TGTGCCAGCAGCTTAGCTAGCGGGGGGACCTACGAGCAGTACTTC
CASSLASGGTYEQYF
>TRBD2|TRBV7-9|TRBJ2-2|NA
TGTGCCAGCAGCTCTAGCGGGGGGCCCAACACCGGGGAGCTGTTTTTT
CASSSSGGPNTGELFF
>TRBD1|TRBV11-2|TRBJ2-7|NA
TGTGCCAGCAGCGTACCGGGACAGGGGAACGAGCAGTACTTC
CASSVPGQGNEQYF
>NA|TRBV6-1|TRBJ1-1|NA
TGTGCCAGCAGCAACGGACTTAACACTGAAGCTTTCTTT
CASSNGLNTEAFF
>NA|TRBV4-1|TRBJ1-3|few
TGCGCCAGCAGCCAAGATCCAGGGGATTCTGGAAACACCATATATTTT
CASSQDPGDSGNTIYF
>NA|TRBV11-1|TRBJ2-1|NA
TGTGCCAGCGCGGACCAGGGGTACAATGAGCAGTTCTTC
CASADQGYNEQFF
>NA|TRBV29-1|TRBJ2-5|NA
TGCAGCGTTGAACGGGGTCAGACCCAGTACTTC
CSVERGQTQYF
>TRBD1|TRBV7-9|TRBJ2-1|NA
TGTGCCAGCAGCTTGGCCGGACAGGGATACCCGTTCTTC
CASSLAGQGYPFF
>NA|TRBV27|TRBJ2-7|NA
TGTGCCAGCAGTCTATTGAGGGAGCCCTACGAGCAGTACTTC
CASSLLREPYEQYF
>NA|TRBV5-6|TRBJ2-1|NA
TGTGCCAGCAGCTTGGGGCGAGGAAGGAATGAGCAGTTCTTC
CASSLGRGRNEQFF
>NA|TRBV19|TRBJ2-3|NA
TGTGCCAGTAGTATAGATGCGGGCGAGACTAGCACAGATACGCAGTATTTT
CASSIDAGETSTDTQYF
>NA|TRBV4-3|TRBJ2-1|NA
TGCGCCAGCAGCCAAGTAACGTCAGGGTACAATGAGCAGTTCTTC
CASSQVTSGYNEQFF
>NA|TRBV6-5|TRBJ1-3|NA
TGTGCCAGCAGTTTCTCAGACACCTCTGGAAACACCATATATTTT
CASSFSDTSGNTIYF
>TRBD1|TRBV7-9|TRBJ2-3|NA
TGTGCCAGCAGCCTCGGACAGGGGGCGGTAGATACGCAGTATTTT
CASSLGQGAVDTQYF
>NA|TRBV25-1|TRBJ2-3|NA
TGTGCCAGCAGTGAATGGGACGGGAGCACAGATACGCAGTATTTT
CASSEWDGSTDTQYF
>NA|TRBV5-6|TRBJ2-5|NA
TGTGCCAGCAGCTTGTGGGATGGGGAGACCCAGTACTTC
CASSLWDGETQYF
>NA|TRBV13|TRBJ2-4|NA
TGTGCCAGCAGCCTCGGGGGCCAGGGCAAAAACATTCAGTACTTC
CASSLGGQGKNIQYF
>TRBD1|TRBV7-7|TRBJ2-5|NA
TGTGCCAGCAGCCCGCGGACAGGGGAGGAGACCCAGTACTTC
CASSPRTGEETQYF
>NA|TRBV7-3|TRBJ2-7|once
TGTGCCAGCAGCTTAAACGGGGGGCGTTACGAGCAGTACTTC
CASSLNGGRYEQYF
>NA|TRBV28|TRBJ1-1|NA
TGTGCCAGCAGTTCTCCGACAGGATGGGCTGAAGCTTTCTTT
CASSSPTGWAEAFF